Reported below is one TCR beta chain. Its antigen remains undetermined. No base-level quality is on record; no much larger clone is a single base apart. The protocol used for the library was the immunoSEQ multiplex PCR assay. TCRdb re-hosts the immuneACCESS table, in-frame sequences only. Its copies lack some clones; in the studies checked, an unresolved V gene accounts for under half of them, and the cause for the rest is not known. The sample has 95,000 or so clones on record, 85% to 95% of them singletons. The ten most abundant clones make up around 0.35% of the sample. This entry comes from a study of technical replicates of blood from a handful of donors (dated by TCRdb to the late 2010s). From its cysteine to its phenylalanine, the CDR3 spans 14 amino acids. Only the CDR3 DNA stays, 42 bases, in frame from base 1. Cut back by 8 bases and 2 bases, the V and J ends lie 16 bases apart. In the germline V gene (reference sequence), CDR1 corresponds to MNHEY and CDR2 to SMNVEV.

Sequencing input: T cells isolated from PBMCs. The origin of this receptor is a human donor in good health. The receptor chain draws on TRBV27 and TRBJ2-7; the D gene is perhaps TRBD2, on 6 matching bases. The sequenced DNA is TGTGCCAGCGCCCCGGCTGGAGGGGCCTACGAGCAGTACTTC. Its translation reads: CASAPAGGAYEQYF.